A single sample gave rise to the 12 T cell receptor beta chains below, sequenced in a study of CD8 T cells in Susac syndrome. Random hexamers were used to reverse transcribe about 0.45 to 1 ug of RNA. One entry per CDR3 protein, called by TCRdb with MiXCR from the immunoSEQ multiplex PCR reads. The sample shows 85,000 to 90,000 distinct CDR3 sequences, 90% to 95% of them seen only once. The sequencing sample was made of CD8+ T cells from PBMCs. Receptors originate from a human donor in good health.

The chain couples TRBV15 to TRBJ2-7, with D possibly matching TRBD1 (5 bases). CDR3 length: 11 residues. V gave up 1 base and J gave up 10 bases, with 8 bases separating them. Germline V lookup: CDR1 LNHNV, CDR2 YYDKDF (reference sequence). CDR3 residues: CATSRGGGQYF. The CDR3 bases are TGTGCCACCAGCAGAGGGGGCGGACAGTACTTC.

This rearrangement joins TRBV20-1 to TRBJ1-2, with 9 bases that match TRBD1. The CDR3 runs to 13 residues. Germline values: CDR1 DFQATT, CDR2 SNEGSKA (reference sequence). J lost 8 bases, V lost 2 bases, and 6 bases had no gene match. CDR3: CSARPTGGEGYTF. Written as DNA, the CDR3 is TGCAGTGCTAGACCTACAGGGGGCGAAGGCTACACCTTC.

Here the CDR3 DNA reads TGCGCCAGCAGCCCTACCGGGACAGAGAACACTGAAGCTTTCTTT. Translating it yields CASSPTGTENTEAFF. The rearrangement joins TRBV23-1 to TRBJ1-1; 7 nucleotides line up with TRBD1. TRBV23-1 is labeled an ORF, and its function is uncertain. V was clipped by 6 bases and J by 1 base; unmatched bases: 8. CDR3 length: 15 amino acids.

This clonotype has more than one count but fewer than ten. This sequence joins TRBV5-6 and TRBJ2-7, with 8 bases matching TRBD1. Germline V lookup: CDR1 SGHDT, CDR2 YYEEEE. With 0 bases clipped from V and 2 bases from J, the junction kept 1 base outside the gene matches. The CDR3 has 14 residues. In DNA form, the CDR3 reads TGTGCCAGCAGCTTGGGACAGGGGCCCTACGAGCAGTACTTC. Its translation: CASSLGQGPYEQYF.

The chain employs TRBV3-1 and TRBJ2-7; D is possibly TRBD2 (5 bases). The length of the CDR3 is 16 residues. V gave up 3 bases and J gave up 4 bases, with 19 bases separating them. Germline loops: CDR1 LGHDT, CDR2 YNNKEL (reference sequence). The CDR3 DNA follows: TGTGCCAGCAGCCATCCTCCCTGGGGAGCACCGTACGAGCAGTACTTC. Amino acids: CASSHPPWGAPYEQYF.

The V call is TRBV5-6, the J call TRBJ2-7; a weak D match, TRBD1 (6 bases). The CDR3 is 16 residues long. V shed 1 base and J shed 5 bases, with 19 bases lying between them. Germline V gene data show CDR1 as SGHDT and CDR2 as YYEEEE. CDR3 residues: CASSLTRTERIHEQYF. Written as DNA, the CDR3 is TGTGCCAGCAGCTTGACTCGGACAGAGCGGATCCACGAGCAGTACTTC.

The V call is TRBV3-1, the J call TRBJ2-3; TRBD2 aligns across 7 bases. V trimming: 0 bases; J trimming: 4 bases; junction bases outside the gene matches: 10. The CDR3 sequence is 17 residues long. Germline CDR1 is LGHDT and CDR2 is YNNKEL (reference sequence). The CDR3 loop is CASSQDIDGGRSDTQYF. The CDR3 DNA reads TGTGCCAGCAGCCAAGATATTGACGGGGGGAGGTCAGATACGCAGTATTTT.

V gene TRBV3-1 combines with J gene TRBJ2-7; a possible D gene is TRBD2 (6 bases). Deletions cut 0 bases from V and 2 bases from J, with 20 bases between. Germline lookup yields CDR1 LGHDT and CDR2 YNNKEL (reference sequence). The CDR3 consists of 18 residues. This CDR3 is CASSQDRLDPGVPYEQYF. The CDR3 coding sequence is TGTGCCAGCAGCCAAGATCGCTTAGACCCGGGGGTTCCCTACGAGCAGTACTTC.

The chain has TRBV29-1 and TRBJ1-2; maybe TRBD1 (6 bases). Germline V gives CDR1 SQVTM, CDR2 ANQGSEA. This CDR3 comprises 12 residues. Trimming left V 7 bases short and J 8 bases short, with 17 bases between. CDR3 nucleotide sequence: TGCAGCGCCGAGGGGGGGCTGGGGGGCTACACCTTC. Protein product: CSAEGGLGGYTF.

V gene TRBV15 combines with J gene TRBJ2-2; TRBD2 is a possible D gene (7 bases). This CDR3 has 15 residues. The V and J ends lost 4 bases and 6 bases respectively, with 15 bases between them. Germline V gives CDR1 LNHNV, CDR2 YYDKDF (reference sequence). As DNA, the CDR3 is TGTGCCACCAGCACCGCCGGCGGGGGCTCCGGGGAGCTGTTTTTT. It encodes CATSTAGGGSGELFF.

The chain combines TRBV9 with TRBJ2-5, with 11 bases aligning to TRBD2. V was pared by 3 bases and J by 5 bases, with 3 bases of the junction left unmatched. CDR1 and CDR2 from the germline V gene are SGDLS and YYNGEE. The CDR3 is 14 residues long. The CDR3 protein is CASSGSGGVETQYF. CDR3 bases: TGTGCCAGCAGCGGTAGCGGGGGGGTGGAGACCCAGTACTTC. The complete variable domain, with remaining parts taken from reference TRBV9 and TRBJ2-5, reads DSGVTQTPKHLITATGQRVTLRCSPRSGDLSVYWYQQSLDQGLQFLIQYYNGEERAKGNILERFSAQQFPDLHSELNLSSLELGDSALYFCASSGSGGVETQYFGPGTRLLVL.

The chain couples TRBV5-4 to TRBJ2-7, with unresolved D. CDR1 is SGHNT, CDR2 YYREEE, per germline (reference sequence). This CDR3 has 13 residues. V was shortened by 5 bases and J by 5 bases, with 14 bases between the two germline ends. CDR3 loop: CASSLTLSHEQYF. The CDR3 nucleotides are TGTGCCAGCAGTCTTACCCTTTCCCACGAGCAGTACTTC.